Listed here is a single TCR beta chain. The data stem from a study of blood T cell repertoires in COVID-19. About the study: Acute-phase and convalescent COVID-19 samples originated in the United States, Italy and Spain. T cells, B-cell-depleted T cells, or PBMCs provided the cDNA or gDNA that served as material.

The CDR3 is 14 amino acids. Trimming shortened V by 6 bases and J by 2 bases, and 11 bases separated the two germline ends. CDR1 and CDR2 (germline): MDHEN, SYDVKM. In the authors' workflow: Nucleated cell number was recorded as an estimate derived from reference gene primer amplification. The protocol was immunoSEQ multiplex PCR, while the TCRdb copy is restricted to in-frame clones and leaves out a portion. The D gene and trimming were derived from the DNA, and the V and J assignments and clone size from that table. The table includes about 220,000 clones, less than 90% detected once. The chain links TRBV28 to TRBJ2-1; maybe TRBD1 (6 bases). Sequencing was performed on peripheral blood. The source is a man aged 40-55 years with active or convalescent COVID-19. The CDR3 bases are TGTGCCAGCAGCGAAACAGGGACCTACAATGAGCAGTTCTTC. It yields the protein CASSETGTYNEQFF.